Following are 16 T cell receptor beta chains from one sample sequenced in a study of blood T cell repertoires in COVID-19. Sequencing used immunoSEQ multiplex PCR; TCRdb keeps in-frame clones, though not all of them. The data show around 85,000 clones, 90% seen once. Sequencing used peripheral blood. The source is a woman of 80 years or more with active or convalescent COVID-19.

The rearrangement uses TRBV5-4 and TRBJ1-2, with 7 bases matching TRBD1. Germline-derived CDR1 and CDR2 are SGHNT and YYREEE (reference sequence). This CDR3 spans 13 amino acids. The ends lost 4 bases at V and 6 bases at J; junction bases unmatched: 6. CDR3 sequence reads: CASSIQGSDGYTF. The CDR3 DNA is TGTGCCAGCAGCATACAGGGGTCGGATGGCTACACCTTC. The full variable domain, rest sourced from reference TRBV5-4 and TRBJ1-2, is ETGVTQSPTHLIKTRGQQVTLRCSSQSGHNTVSWYQQALGQGPQFIFQYYREEENGRGNFPPRFSGLQFPNYSSELNVNALELDDSALYLCASSIQGSDGYTFGSGTRLTVV.

The chain combines TRBV28 with TRBJ1-5; perhaps TRBD1 as D (5 bases). CDR1 is MDHEN, CDR2 SYDVKM, per germline. The V and J ends lost 5 bases and 6 bases respectively, with 11 bases between them. CDR3 size: 13 residues. The CDR3 DNA reads as TGTGCCAGCAGTCTAGGCAGGGCTCAGCCCCAGCATTTT. Translation gives CASSLGRAQPQHF.

This clone was seen just once. This chain links TRBV12-3 or TRBV12-4 with TRBJ2-3; D gene unclear. V was trimmed by 3 bases and J by 4 bases, leaving 5 bases between them. The CDR3 loop spans 12 amino acids. CDR3 amino acids: CASSFGADTQYF. For the CDR3, the DNA is TGTGCCAGCAGTTTCGGTGCAGATACGCAGTATTTT.

This chain joins TRBV6-1 and TRBJ1-1; D is uncertain. Trimming left V 3 bases short and J 1 base short, with 6 bases between. Germline CDR1 MNHNS, CDR2 SASEGT. The CDR3 totals 13 residues. In DNA, the CDR3 is TGTGCCAGCAGTGATATGTCGAACACTGAAGCTTTCTTT. It translates to CASSDMSNTEAFF.

This sequence joins TRBV10-3 and TRBJ1-1; weak D call: TRBD1 (5 bases). This CDR3 region has 13 residues. Trimming cost V 4 bases and J 7 bases, with 13 bases left between them. CDR1 and CDR2 from the germline V gene are ENHRY and SYGVKD. The CDR3 nucleotides are TGTGCCATCAGTGGGTTGGGACTGGGTGAAGCTTTCTTT. This gives the protein CAISGLGLGEAFF.

This clone has only a few counts. The V call is TRBV10-3, the J call TRBJ2-1; 11 bases match TRBD1. The CDR3 is 14 amino acids. V lost 3 bases and J lost 7; bases outside the gene matches: 2. CDR1 is ENHRY and CDR2 is SYGVKD in the germline V gene. In DNA, the CDR3 is TGTGCCATCAGTGAATGGGACAGGGGGAATGAGCAGTTCTTC. Its translation is CAISEWDRGNEQFF.

This clone was found once. The chain combines TRBV5-1 with TRBJ2-1; 12 bases are a match to TRBD2. Losses at the gene ends were 3 bases for V and 4 bases for J; bases not matched to a gene: 5. The germline V gene encodes CDR1 SGHRS and CDR2 YFSETQ. CDR3 length: 16 amino acids. The CDR3 here is CASSSKLAGGYNEQFF. The CDR3 bases are TGCGCCAGCAGCTCAAAACTAGCGGGAGGATACAATGAGCAGTTCTTC.

This clone is a singleton in its sample. The rearrangement links TRBV5-1 to TRBJ2-3, with D perhaps TRBD1 (5 bases). The CDR3 is 15 amino acids. V lost 4 bases and J lost 5, with 17 bases in between. Germline assignment: CDR1 SGHRS and CDR2 YFSETQ. CDR3 coding DNA: TGCGCCAGCAGCGGGGCCAGGGCCCCAGTAGATACGCAGTATTTT. Translation gives CASSGARAPVDTQYF.

Here the CDR3 reads CSVGGMNTEAFF. CDR3 DNA: TGCAGCGTTGGCGGAATGAACACTGAAGCTTTCTTT. The chain carries TRBV29-1 and TRBJ1-1; D unclear. This CDR3 spans 12 amino acids. Germline-derived CDR1 and CDR2 are SQVTM and ANQGSEA. Trimming took 4 bases from V and 0 from J, leaving 6 bases between them.

This clone has only a few counts. The chain links TRBV29-1 to TRBJ2-1; weak D call: TRBD2 (5 bases). Germline CDR1 and CDR2: SQVTM and ANQGSEA. The CDR3 spans 11 residues. Trimming pared 7 bases from V and 8 bases from J, leaving 12 bases between. The CDR3: CSGRTGDEQFF. The CDR3 region has the DNA TGCAGCGGTCGGACTGGCGATGAGCAGTTCTTC.

V gene TRBV15 combines with J gene TRBJ1-5, with a weak D call TRBD1 (5 bases). Trimming left V 0 bases short and J 5 bases short, with 11 bases between. The germline gives CDR1 LNHNV, CDR2 YYDKDF (reference sequence). The CDR3 is 15 amino acids. DNA of the CDR3: TGTGCCACCAGCAGAGATTGGGGAGGGGATCAGCCCCAGCATTTT. Translated: CATSRDWGGDQPQHF.

The table lists this clone with a few counts. This chain links TRBV28 with TRBJ1-6, with 7 bases fitting TRBD1. V gave up 6 bases and J gave up 7 bases; unmatched junction bases: 9. The CDR3 sequence is 15 residues long. Germline CDR1 is MDHEN and CDR2 is SYDVKM. The CDR3 sequence is CASRPQTGANSPLHF. For the CDR3, the DNA is TGTGCCAGCAGACCTCAAACAGGGGCCAATTCACCCCTCCACTTT.

This sequence joins TRBV9 and TRBJ1-1; perhaps TRBD1 as D (6 bases). This CDR3 comprises 13 residues. The ends were cut back, 7 bases at V and 1 base at J, with 11 bases in the middle. Germline V gives CDR1 SGDLS, CDR2 YYNGEE. The CDR3, as DNA: TGTGCCAGCGGTAGACAGGAGAACACTGAAGCTTTCTTT. Protein product: CASGRQENTEAFF.

The rearrangement joins TRBV28 to TRBJ2-2; weak D call: TRBD2 (6 bases). Germline lookup yields CDR1 MDHEN and CDR2 SYDVKM. Trimming took off 7 bases at V and 1 base at J, with 16 bases between the two ends. The CDR3 is 16 amino acids. DNA of the CDR3: TGTGCCAGCACCTTGGGGGGTGGCTGGAACACCGGGGAGCTGTTTTTT. Its translation is CASTLGGGWNTGELFF.

J is TRBJ2-3 and V is TRBV5-1, with D possibly being TRBD2 (5 bases). CDR1 SGHRS and CDR2 YFSETQ come from the germline V gene. This CDR3 is built from 11 residues. The V end was cut by 9 bases, the J end by 8 bases, with 13 bases between. As DNA, the CDR3 is TGCGCCACCACGGAGGACGGTACGCAGTATTTT. Translated, it gives CATTEDGTQYF.

J is TRBJ2-1 and V is TRBV11-2, with D perhaps TRBD2 (6 bases). The CDR3 contains 13 residues. The V end lost 0 bases, the J end lost 9 bases, and 9 bases lay between the germline ends. The germline gives CDR1 SGHAT, CDR2 FQNNGV. CDR3 residues: CASSLDLGGEQFF. The DNA for the CDR3 is TGTGCCAGCAGCTTAGATTTGGGGGGTGAGCAGTTCTTC.